The next 12 T cell receptor beta chains were all read from a single sample in a study of T cells after yellow fever vaccination. TCRdb reanalysed the 5' RACE reads using MiXCR and keeps one entry per CDR3 protein. The table shows approximately 250,000 distinct CDR3 sequences, with roughly 5.2% occurring only once. The material sequenced was CD4+ T cells sorted from PBMCs, taken on the day of the yellow fever booster vaccination. All receptors come from a man aged 18 to 29 who received the YFV17D yellow fever vaccine.

This chain uses TRBV20-1 with TRBJ2-7, with a tentative D call TRBD1 (5 bases). Germline CDR1 is DFQATT and CDR2 is SNEGSKA (reference sequence). The CDR3 is 13 residues long. Trimming pared 2 bases from V and 5 bases from J, leaving 13 bases between. The CDR3 here is CSARRGREDEQYF. CDR3 nucleotides: TGCAGTGCTAGAAGGGGTCGCGAAGACGAGCAGTACTTC.

The chain combines TRBV5-4 with TRBJ2-3; D unresolved. The CDR3 length is 18 residues. V lost 3 bases and J lost 0, with 20 bases in between. Germline V CDR1 and CDR2: SGHNT, YYREEE (reference sequence). The DNA of the CDR3 is TGTGCCAGCAGCTCCCACTTTATGGAGTCCTCTAGCACAGATACGCAGTATTTT. Encoded protein: CASSSHFMESSSTDTQYF.

J is TRBJ1-1 and V is TRBV5-1, with 8 bases fitting TRBD1. Germline lookup yields CDR1 SGHRS and CDR2 YFSETQ. The CDR3 runs to 16 residues. Unmatched junction bases numbered 8, after V lost 1 base and J lost 3 bases. The CDR3: CASSLSRGRMDTEAFF. DNA of the CDR3: TGCGCCAGCAGCTTGAGCAGGGGGCGGATGGACACTGAAGCTTTCTTT.

This clonotype has ten or more counts. V gene TRBV7-9 combines with J gene TRBJ2-1, with 8 bases identical to TRBD2. The V segment lost 5 bases and the J segment 0 bases; nucleotides outside the gene matches: 6. Germline V gene lookup returns CDR1 SEHNR and CDR2 FQNEAQ (reference sequence). The CDR3 length is 16 residues. CDR3 protein: CASSPRRGGSYNEQFF. Here the CDR3 DNA reads TGTGCCAGCAGCCCCCGACGGGGGGGCTCCTACAATGAGCAGTTCTTC.

The chain is built from TRBV4-2 and TRBJ1-1; the D gene is possibly TRBD1 (6 bases). Per germline, CDR1 LGHNA and CDR2 YNFKEQ. The CDR3 runs 15 residues. V gave up 0 bases and J gave up 4 bases, with 12 bases separating them. CDR3 sequence: CASSQDNGGGTEAFF. The CDR3, as DNA: TGTGCCAGCAGCCAAGACAATGGAGGGGGCACTGAAGCTTTCTTT.

This clonotype has at least ten counts. The rearrangement joins TRBV6-1 to TRBJ1-3; no clear D gene. Per the germline V gene, CDR1 is MNHNS and CDR2 is SASEGT. The germline V and J ends were trimmed by 7 bases and 4 bases, with 20 bases remaining between them. There are 16 residues in the CDR3. In DNA, the CDR3 is TGTGCCAGCATCCGAACCGGAGAGGGATCAGGAAACACCATATATTTT. Encoded protein: CASIRTGEGSGNTIYF.

This chain uses TRBV6-5 with TRBJ2-3; D gene ambiguous. The CDR3 consists of 13 residues. Germline V lookup: CDR1 MNHEY, CDR2 SVGAGI. V was trimmed by 1 base and J by 6 bases, leaving 8 bases between them. The CDR3, as DNA: TGTGCCAGCAGTTACTGGATCGGGGATACGCAGTATTTT. Its translation: CASSYWIGDTQYF.

Comments on this clonotype: One junction end does not reproduce the germline sequence, and a read error may be involved. The chain recombines TRBV28 with TRBJ1-2; D unresolved. This CDR3 region has 13 residues. CDR1 and CDR2 from the germline V gene are MDHEN and SYDVKM. CDR3 amino acids: CASRAPSNHGYTF. CDR3 sequence (DNA): TGTGCCAGCAGGGCCCCAAGTAACCATGGCTACACCTTC.

This clonotype came up a few times. The J gene is TRBJ2-5, the V gene TRBV3-1; D gene unclear. The CDR3 sequence is 14 residues long. Germline V gene data show CDR1 as LGHDT and CDR2 as YNNKEL (reference sequence). V was cut by 4 bases and J by 4 bases, with 13 bases left in between. The CDR3 loop is CASSPSVRRETQYF. CDR3 in DNA: TGTGCCAGCAGCCCGTCTGTTCGGCGAGAGACCCAGTACTTC.

This clonotype was observed a few times. V and J are TRBV6-5 and TRBJ1-2, with D unclear. CDR3 length equals 14 residues. Trimming took 2 bases from V and 1 from J, leaving 8 bases between them. Germline CDR1 reads MNHEY; CDR2 reads SVGAGI. CDR3 sequence: CASSYGPVNYGYTF. For the CDR3, the DNA is TGTGCCAGCAGTTACGGGCCCGTTAACTATGGCTACACCTTC.

This clonotype showed up just a few times. The DNA for the CDR3 is TGTGCCAGCAGCCTAGCCGTCGGGGCCAACGTCCTGACTTTC. Protein sequence: CASSLAVGANVLTF. The rearrangement uses TRBV14 and TRBJ2-6; D is undetermined. Trimming pared 4 bases from V and 4 bases from J, leaving 8 bases between. CDR3 size: 14 residues. In germline, CDR1 is SGHDN, CDR2 FVKESK.

In this sample, this clonotype turned up many times. V and J are TRBV5-4 and TRBJ2-2, with D uncertain. Trimming pared 4 bases from V and 6 bases from J, leaving 7 bases between. CDR1 and CDR2 from the germline V gene are SGHNT and YYREEE (reference sequence). This CDR3 spans 12 amino acids. This chain's CDR3 is CASSVPAGELFF. CDR3 DNA: TGTGCCAGCAGCGTACCAGCCGGGGAGCTGTTTTTT.